These 17 T cell receptor beta chains originate from one sample sequenced in a study of T cell responses to AZD1222 COVID-19 vaccine. Libraries were prepared by immunoSEQ multiplex PCR; TCRdb keeps only in-frame clonotypes and omits some of them. The data contain 150,000 to 200,000 clones, 88% of them singletons. Sequenced here: peripheral blood, sampled on day 0 of AZD1222 vaccination. The receptors were gathered from an adult in good health.

The genes are TRBV5-6 and TRBJ1-5; D is ambiguous. CDR3 length: 14 residues. Germline CDR1 reads SGHDT; CDR2 reads YYEEEE. Trimming left V 0 bases short and J 6 bases short, with 10 bases between. The CDR3 DNA sequence: TGTGCCAGCAGCTTGGTAGGATCAGCTCAGCCCCAGCATTTT. Its protein product is CASSLVGSAQPQHF.

J is TRBJ2-3 and V is TRBV5-5; a weak D match, TRBD1 (6 bases). The CDR3 loop spans 13 amino acids. Per the germline V gene, CDR1 is SGHKS and CDR2 is YYEKEE (reference sequence). V lost 1 base to trimming and J lost 5 bases, with 8 bases between them. The CDR3 region is CASSLIRGDTQYF. Written as DNA, the CDR3 is TGTGCCAGCAGCTTGATCAGGGGAGATACGCAGTATTTT.

The rearrangement links TRBV12-3 or TRBV12-4 to TRBJ1-1, with D perhaps TRBD1 (5 bases). The CDR3 is 12 residues long. V was cut by 3 bases and J by 8 bases, with 10 bases left in between. The CDR3 nucleotides read TGTGCCAGCAGTTTGTGGCAGGGAGAAGCTTTCTTT. It yields the protein CASSLWQGEAFF.

The CDR3 sequence: CASSLDGKGYGYTF. The CDR3 nucleotides are TGCGCCAGCAGCTTGGATGGCAAGGGCTATGGCTACACCTTC. The chain combines TRBV5-1 with TRBJ1-2; no clear D gene. V lost 0 bases to trimming and J lost 4 bases, with 10 bases between them. CDR1 SGHRS and CDR2 YFSETQ come from the germline V gene. The CDR3 spans 14 residues.

The chain joins TRBV30 to TRBJ1-5; TRBD1 might be the D (5 bases). This CDR3 is 15 amino acids long. Germline assignment: CDR1 GTSNPN and CDR2 SVGIG (reference sequence). The germline V and J ends were trimmed by 5 bases and 4 bases, with 18 bases remaining between them. CDR3 in DNA: TGTGCCTGGGACCGGGGGGGAGGTGTTAATCAGCCCCAGCATTTT. Translating gives CAWDRGGGVNQPQHF.

This clone was observed a few times. This chain connects TRBV28 to TRBJ1-2; no firm D call. Germline values: CDR1 MDHEN, CDR2 SYDVKM. The CDR3 is 12 residues long. The germline V and J ends were trimmed by 5 bases and 2 bases, with 6 bases remaining between them. The CDR3 loop is CASSAVNYGYTF. In DNA form, the CDR3 reads TGTGCCAGCAGTGCGGTGAACTATGGCTACACCTTC.

The chain uses TRBV3-1 (or the pseudogene TRBV3-2) and TRBJ2-3; 11 nucleotides agree with TRBD2. The V and J ends lost 0 bases and 4 bases, in that order; junction bases with no gene match: 3. CDR3 length equals 16 residues. Germline assignment: CDR1 LGHDT and CDR2 YNNKEL (reference sequence). CDR3 residues: CASSQDFSGRADTQYF. The CDR3 region has the DNA TGTGCCAGCAGCCAAGATTTTAGCGGGAGGGCAGATACGCAGTATTTT.

This clone was counted once. The chain has TRBV18 and TRBJ1-1; the D gene is possibly TRBD1 (6 bases). The CDR3 length is 12 residues. Trimming removed 5 bases at V and 4 bases at J, with 8 bases between. CDR1 is KGHSH, CDR2 LQKENI, per germline. CDR3: CASSSRGTEAFF. In nucleotides, the CDR3 is TGTGCCAGCTCATCCAGGGGCACTGAAGCTTTCTTT.

This clone showed up just a few times. The chain is built from TRBV29-1 and TRBJ1-1; perhaps TRBD1 as D (6 bases). Germline V gives CDR1 SQVTM, CDR2 ANQGSEA. V dropped 3 bases and J dropped 4 bases, with 6 bases sitting between them. The CDR3 consists of 11 residues. CDR3 DNA: TGCAGCGTTGACAGGGGCACTGAAGCTTTCTTT. This translates into CSVDRGTEAFF.

This clone has just one count. The rearrangement joins TRBV28 to TRBJ1-2, with 10 bases matching TRBD1. This CDR3 comprises 13 residues. J gave up 6 bases and V 8 bases, and 6 bases lay outside the gene matches. Germline-derived CDR1 and CDR2 are MDHEN and SYDVKM. DNA of the CDR3: TGTGCCAGCCAGGGACAGGGGCGCAATGGCTACACCTTC. This gives the protein CASQGQGRNGYTF.

The chain carries TRBV9 and TRBJ1-3, with a tentative D call TRBD1 (5 bases). The germline V gene has CDR1 SGDLS and CDR2 YYNGEE. The V and J ends lost 4 bases and 7 bases respectively, with 9 bases between them. The CDR3 contains 12 residues. For the CDR3, the DNA is TGTGCCAGCAGCTCTCCAGGGAACACCATATATTTT. Translating it yields CASSSPGNTIYF.

This chain links TRBV30 with TRBJ1-1; D remains unclear. Per the germline V gene, CDR1 is GTSNPN and CDR2 is SVGIG (reference sequence). The CDR3 contains 13 residues. The V end was cut by 0 bases, the J end by 3 bases, with 8 bases between. CDR3 bases: TGTGCCTGGAGTGTACTACAGCACACTGAAGCTTTCTTT. Amino acid sequence: CAWSVLQHTEAFF.

The J gene is TRBJ1-6, the V gene TRBV15, with D perhaps matching TRBD1 (5 bases). The germline V gene has CDR1 LNHNV and CDR2 YYDKDF (reference sequence). V was shortened by 8 bases and J by 7 bases, with 15 bases between the two germline ends. The CDR3 runs to 14 residues. CDR3 protein: CATGGDETNSPLHF. CDR3 sequence (DNA): TGTGCCACCGGGGGGGACGAGACCAATTCACCCCTCCACTTT.

The V call is TRBV3-1 (or the pseudogene TRBV3-2), the J call TRBJ1-2; weak D call: TRBD1 (6 bases). V lost 1 base and J 7 bases, leaving 16 bases between the germline ends. Germline lookup yields CDR1 LGHDT and CDR2 YNNKEL (reference sequence). The CDR3 loop spans 15 amino acids. The CDR3 nucleotides read TGTGCCAGCAGCCAAGGCGCCGGACAGCTCGGTGGCTACACCTTC. It specifies CASSQGAGQLGGYTF.

The genes are TRBV5-3 and TRBJ2-7; perhaps TRBD1 as D (5 bases). TRBV5-3 falls under the ORF class, with uncertain function. This CDR3 is built from 15 residues. V was trimmed by 4 bases and J by 4 bases, leaving 18 bases between them. CDR3: CARSINRTTRYEQYF. CDR3 in DNA: TGTGCCAGAAGCATAAACAGGACAACTCGGTACGAGCAGTACTTC.

J is TRBJ1-1 and V is TRBV6-1; D is possibly TRBD1 (5 bases). With 6 bases removed from V and 11 bases from J, the gap between germline ends came to 13 bases. Germline lookup yields CDR1 MNHNS and CDR2 SASEGT. The length of the CDR3 is 11 residues. DNA of the CDR3: TGTGCCAGCAGCCAAGGGGACCGGGCTTTCTTT. It encodes CASSQGDRAFF.

The V gene is TRBV28, the J gene TRBJ1-2; possible D gene TRBD1, 5 bases. There are 14 residues in the CDR3. The germline CDR1 and CDR2 sequences are MDHEN and SYDVKM. With 7 bases removed from V and 8 bases from J, the gap between germline ends came to 20 bases. CDR3 protein: CASTPGGPPRGYTF. The CDR3 DNA sequence: TGTGCCAGCACCCCGGGGGGTCCTCCCCGGGGCTACACCTTC.